Detailed here is one TCR beta chain. This entry is derived from a study of blood T cell repertoires in COVID-19. Study summary: Spain, Italy and the United States supplied samples that represented acute and convalescent COVID-19. Sample material is recorded as cDNA or gDNA derived from T cells, B-cell-depleted T cells, or PBMCs.

In the study's own analysis: Nucleated cell counts were estimated from reference gene primer amplification. Profiled with immunoSEQ multiplex PCR; TCRdb holds only in-frame clones, not every one. V, J and clone size derive from that table, while D and trimming were established from the DNA sequence. The data hold over 150,000 clones, with around 87% observed a single time. Germline V CDR1 and CDR2: LNHDA, SQIVND (reference sequence). CDR3 length: 16 amino acids. Germline trimming cut 6 bases from V and 5 bases from J; bases unmatched to any gene: 4. The TCR was taken from a woman between 18 and 29 years old who had recovered from COVID-19. The sequenced sample was peripheral blood. The genes are TRBV19 and TRBJ2-1; 16 bases align to TRBD2. The DNA of the CDR3 is TGTGCCAGTAGGGGACTAGCGGGGGGGCCCCACAATGAGCAGTTCTTC. Its translation: CASRGLAGGPHNEQFF.